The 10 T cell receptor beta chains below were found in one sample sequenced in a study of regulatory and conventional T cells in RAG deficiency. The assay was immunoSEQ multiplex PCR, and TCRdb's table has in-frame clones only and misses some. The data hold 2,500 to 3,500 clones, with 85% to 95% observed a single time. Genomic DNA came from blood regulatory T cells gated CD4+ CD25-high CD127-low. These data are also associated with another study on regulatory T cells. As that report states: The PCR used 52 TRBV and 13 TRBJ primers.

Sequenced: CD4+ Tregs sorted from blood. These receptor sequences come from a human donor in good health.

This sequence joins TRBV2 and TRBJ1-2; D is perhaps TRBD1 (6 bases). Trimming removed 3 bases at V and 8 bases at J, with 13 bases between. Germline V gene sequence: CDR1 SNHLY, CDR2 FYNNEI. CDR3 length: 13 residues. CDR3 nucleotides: TGTGCCAGCAGTGAGTCAGGGGCTAGCGGCTACACCTTC. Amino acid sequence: CASSESGASGYTF. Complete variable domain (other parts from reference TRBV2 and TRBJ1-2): EPEVTQTPSHQVTQMGQEVILRCVPISNHLYFYWYRQILGQKVEFLVSFYNNEISEKSEIFDDQFSVERPDGSNFTLKIRSTKLEDSAMYFCASSESGASGYTFGSGTRLTVV.

Here the CDR3 DNA reads TGTGCCAGCAGTAACGGGGGGACCCAGTACTTC. Its translation: CASSNGGTQYF. The V call is TRBV2, the J call TRBJ2-5, with D maybe TRBD2 (6 bases). Germline lookup yields CDR1 SNHLY and CDR2 FYNNEI. The CDR3 is made up of 11 amino acids. Between the trimmed V and J ends, which lost 5 bases and 7 bases, there was a span of 8 bases.

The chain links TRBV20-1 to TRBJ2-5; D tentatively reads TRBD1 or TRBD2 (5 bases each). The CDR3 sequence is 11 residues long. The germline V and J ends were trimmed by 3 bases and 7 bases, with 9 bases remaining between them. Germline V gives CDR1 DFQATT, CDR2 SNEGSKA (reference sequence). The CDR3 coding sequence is TGCAGTGCTAGCTTAGGGACGACCCAGTACTTC. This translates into CSASLGTTQYF.

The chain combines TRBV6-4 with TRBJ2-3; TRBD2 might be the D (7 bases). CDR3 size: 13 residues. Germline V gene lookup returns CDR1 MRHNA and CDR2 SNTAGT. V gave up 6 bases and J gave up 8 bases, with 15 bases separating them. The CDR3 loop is CASSEGGLGTQYF. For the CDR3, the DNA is TGTGCCAGCAGCGAGGGGGGGCTCGGTACGCAGTATTTT.

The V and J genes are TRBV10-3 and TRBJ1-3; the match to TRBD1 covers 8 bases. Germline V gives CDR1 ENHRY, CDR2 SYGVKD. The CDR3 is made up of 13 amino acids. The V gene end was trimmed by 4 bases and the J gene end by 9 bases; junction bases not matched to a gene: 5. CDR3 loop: CAISVRQGSTIYF. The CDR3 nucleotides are TGTGCCATCAGTGTGCGACAGGGGAGCACCATATATTTT.

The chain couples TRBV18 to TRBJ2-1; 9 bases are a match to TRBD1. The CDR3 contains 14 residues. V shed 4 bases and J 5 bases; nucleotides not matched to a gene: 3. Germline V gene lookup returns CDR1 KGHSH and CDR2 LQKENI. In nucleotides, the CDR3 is TGTGCCAGCTCACTGGGACAGGGACACAATGAGCAGTTCTTC. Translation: CASSLGQGHNEQFF.

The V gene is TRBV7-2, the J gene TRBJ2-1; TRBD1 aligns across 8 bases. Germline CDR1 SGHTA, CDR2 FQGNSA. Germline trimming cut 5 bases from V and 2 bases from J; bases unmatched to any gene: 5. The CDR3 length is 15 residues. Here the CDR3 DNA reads TGTGCCAGCAGCACATACAGGGGGGCCTACAATGAGCAGTTCTTC. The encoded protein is CASSTYRGAYNEQFF.

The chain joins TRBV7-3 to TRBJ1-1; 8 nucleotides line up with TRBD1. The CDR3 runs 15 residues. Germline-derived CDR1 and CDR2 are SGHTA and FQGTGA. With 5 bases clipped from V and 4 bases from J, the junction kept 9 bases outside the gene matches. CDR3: CASSQDRAMGTEAFF. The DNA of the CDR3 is TGTGCCAGCAGCCAGGACAGGGCAATGGGCACTGAAGCTTTCTTT.

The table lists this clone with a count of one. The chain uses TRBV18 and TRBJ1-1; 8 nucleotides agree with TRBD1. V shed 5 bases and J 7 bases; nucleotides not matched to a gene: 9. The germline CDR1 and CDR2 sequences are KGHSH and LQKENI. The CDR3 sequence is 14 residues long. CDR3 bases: TGTGCCAGCTCAAGGGTGACAGGGGAGGATGAAGCTTTCTTT. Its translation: CASSRVTGEDEAFF.

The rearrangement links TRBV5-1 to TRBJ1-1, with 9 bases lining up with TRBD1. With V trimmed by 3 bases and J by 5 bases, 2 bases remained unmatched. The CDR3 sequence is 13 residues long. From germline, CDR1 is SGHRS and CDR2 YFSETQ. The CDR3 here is CASSWDRDTEAFF. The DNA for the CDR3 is TGCGCCAGCAGCTGGGACAGGGATACTGAAGCTTTCTTT.